This is a list of T cell receptor beta chains from one sample in a study of blood T cell repertoires in COVID-19. Clones were read by immunoSEQ multiplex PCR, and TCRdb kept only the in-frame ones, dropping some. This table holds a few hundred thousand clones, around 89% found once. Source material: peripheral blood. The receptor source for this set is a woman aged 30 to 39 who had recovered from COVID-19. CDR3s include the opening cysteine and the closing phenylalanine or tryptophan. The D gene is left open where the match is weak. Expanded clones get a size class; other rows say once, few or many, or leave the size out.

J gene,clone size,D gene,V gene,CDR3 DNA,CDR3 protein
TRBJ1-4,NA,NA,TRBV15,TGTGCCACCAGGGGCAAGCCAGCAGATGAAAAACTGTTTTTT,CATRGKPADEKLFF
TRBJ1-2,once,NA,TRBV19,TGTGCCAGTAGTATAGTTGGGGGCTCTGCTAACTATGGCTACACCTTC,CASSIVGGSANYGYTF
TRBJ2-5,once,NA,TRBV18,TGTGCCAGCTCACCTACCTCGTCGGGGTGGGGTGAAGAGACCCAGTACTTC,CASSPTSSGWGEETQYF
TRBJ2-2,few,NA,TRBV5-1,TGCGCCAGCAGCTTAGGCGGAGACAGCTTCACCGGGGAGCTGTTTTTT,CASSLGGDSFTGELFF
TRBJ1-1,once,NA,TRBV19,TGTGCCAGTAGTACTACAGGCCGAATGCCGCTCTCAGGGGCTGAAGCTTTCTTT,CASSTTGRMPLSGAEAFF
TRBJ2-5,NA,NA,TRBV6-6,TGTGCCAGCAGCTCAACCACTAGTCACGAGACCCAGTACTTC,CASSSTTSHETQYF
TRBJ1-3,NA,NA,TRBV5-6,TGTGCCAGCAGCGGTGGGGCTCTTTTCTCTGGAAACACCATATATTTT,CASSGGALFSGNTIYF
TRBJ1-3,NA,NA,TRBV18,TGTGCCAGCTCATCCAACTCAGGGTATTCAGGAAACACCATATATTTT,CASSSNSGYSGNTIYF
TRBJ2-7,NA,NA,TRBV7-2,TGTGCCAGCAGCGTGGGGACAAACCACGAGCAGTACTTC,CASSVGTNHEQYF
TRBJ2-7,NA,TRBD1,TRBV6-5,TGTGCCAGCAGTTCTACGACCGGGACAGGCGGCTACGAGCAGTACTTC,CASSSTTGTGGYEQYF
TRBJ1-6,NA,NA,TRBV28,TGTGCCAGCAGTTTCTCGGCAGGGACAACCTATAATTCACCCCTCCACTTT,CASSFSAGTTYNSPLHF
TRBJ1-2,NA,NA,TRBV6-5,TGTGCCAGCCGGACAGTAAGAGACAACTATGGCTACACCTTC,CASRTVRDNYGYTF
TRBJ2-3,NA,TRBD2,TRBV5-1,TGCGCCAGCAGCTTGGAGATCGGGGGGTTTAGCACAGATACGCAGTATTTT,CASSLEIGGFSTDTQYF
TRBJ2-1,few,TRBD2,TRBV28,TGTGCCAGCAGATTGGGCGGGGGTAATGAGCAGTTCTTC,CASRLGGGNEQFF
TRBJ2-1,NA,TRBD2,TRBV27,TGTGCCAGCACCCCATCTTTCGCGGGGGGGGCAGCTGAGCAGTTCTTC,CASTPSFAGGAAEQFF
TRBJ1-4,NA,NA,TRBV14,TGTGCCAGCAGCCAAGCAGGTCCAGGAGAAAAACTGTTTTTT,CASSQAGPGEKLFF
TRBJ2-2,NA,NA,TRBV3-1/TRBV3-2,TGTGCCAGCAGCCAAGTAACCGGGGAGCTGTTTTTT,CASSQVTGELFF
TRBJ2-1,once,TRBD1,TRBV28,TGTGCCAGCAGAGATAACCCGGGACAGGGAGAGAAAAACAATGAGCAGTTCTTC,CASRDNPGQGEKNNEQFF